Given below is one T cell receptor beta chain in context. This sample stems from a study of control samples from healthy donors and cancer patients. Only in-frame clones appear in the TCRdb table, and some are missing; sequencing was by immunoSEQ multiplex PCR. This sample has 70,000 to 80,000 clones, with more than 85% found just once. The length of the CDR3 is 16 residues. The V end was cut by 0 bases, the J end by 4 bases, with 14 bases between. Looked up from germline, CDR1 is SNHLY and CDR2 is FYNNEI. The J gene is TRBJ2-3, the V gene TRBV2; a weak D match, TRBD2 (5 bases). The source material was blood. The clonotype was recovered from a woman aged 45-59 years in good health. The CDR3 loop reads CASSEATPGSADTQYF. In nucleotides, the CDR3 is TGTGCCAGCAGTGAAGCGACCCCGGGGAGCGCAGATACGCAGTATTTT.